These 30 T cell receptor beta chains originate from one sample sequenced in a study of CD4 and CD8 cells across lung adenocarcinoma regions. TCRdb re-derived calls from the PCR reads in MiXCR, one entry per CDR3 protein. This sample yields approximately 5,000 distinct CDR3 sequences, of which about 60% are seen a single time; more than 15% belongs to the top ten. Specimen: CD4+ T cells from the center of a lung tumor. The receptor source for this set is a male donor with lung adenocarcinoma. The CD4 and CD8 labels of this study may be unreliable.

The rearrangement uses TRBV7-2 and TRBJ2-1; weak D call: TRBD1 (5 bases). The DNA end favors TRBJ2-7, so the J call may be wrong. Germline V lookup: CDR1 SGHTA, CDR2 FQGNSA. This CDR3 has 15 residues. CDR3 protein: CASSPLYGAYNEQYF. For the CDR3, the DNA is TGTGCCAGCAGCCCTTTGTATGGGGCCTACAATGAGCAGTACTTC.

The V and J genes are TRBV4-2 and TRBJ2-1; 7 positions agree with TRBD2. This CDR3 region has 17 residues. Per the germline V gene, CDR1 is LGHNA and CDR2 is YNFKEQ. Trimming at V came to 2 bases and at J to 5 bases, leaving 12 bases not matched to a gene. DNA of the CDR3: TGTGCCAGCAGCCAAAGGGGAGGGGCGGGAAATGACAATGAGCAGTTCTTC. Encoded protein: CASSQRGGAGNDNEQFF.

This clonotype was recorded a few times. This chain links TRBV6-1 with TRBJ1-3, with D perhaps TRBD1 (5 bases). The V end was cut by 8 bases, the J end by 1 base, with 9 bases between. This CDR3 comprises 13 residues. Germline V CDR1 and CDR2: MNHNS, SASEGT. CDR3 nucleotide sequence: TGTGCCAGCGGGACTGAATCTGGAAACACCATATATTTT. Translating it yields CASGTESGNTIYF.

This clonotype is large. The V call is TRBV6-1, the J call TRBJ1-4; 10 nucleotides align to TRBD1. The V segment lost 0 bases and the J segment 7 bases; nucleotides outside the gene matches: 5. CDR1 is MNHNS and CDR2 is SASEGT in the germline V gene. The CDR3 sequence is 16 residues long. The CDR3: CASSEAEGQGSEKLFF. For the CDR3, the DNA is TGTGCCAGCAGTGAAGCGGAGGGACAGGGGTCTGAAAAACTGTTTTTT.

This clonotype is labeled large. The chain uses TRBV6-1 and TRBJ1-1; a possible D gene is TRBD1 (5 bases). The germline V gene encodes CDR1 MNHNS and CDR2 SASEGT. The germline V and J ends were trimmed by 8 bases and 1 base, with 11 bases remaining between them. CDR3 size: 13 residues. This CDR3 is CASQGRGNTEAFF. In DNA, the CDR3 is TGTGCCAGCCAGGGAAGGGGGAACACTGAAGCTTTCTTT.

V is TRBV6-5 and J is TRBJ2-5, with TRBD1 matching 9 bases. The J call may be faulty, since TRBJ2-7 better matches the DNA end. Germline V lookup: CDR1 MNHEY, CDR2 SVGAGI. The CDR3 has 16 amino acids. CDR3: CASRLGTGKGLDEQYF. The CDR3, as DNA: TGTGCCAGCAGACTCGGGACAGGGAAAGGTTTGGACGAGCAGTACTTC.

In the case of this clonotype: Germline and junction disagree at one end, which may indicate a read error. The chain links TRBV6-1 to TRBJ1-5, with D unresolved. The CDR3 extends over 16 amino acids. CDR1 MNHNS and CDR2 SASEGT come from the germline V gene. This CDR3 reads CASKRSTAVGNQPQNF. The CDR3 region has the DNA TGTGCCAGCAAAAGGTCAACGGCTGTTGGCAATCAGCCCCAGAATTTT.

The V call is TRBV6-5, the J call TRBJ2-3; TRBD2 matches 13 bases. The CDR3 is made up of 19 amino acids. CDR1 and CDR2 (germline): MNHEY, SVGAGI. After removal of 2 bases from V and 0 bases from J, the junction contained 8 bases not matched to a gene. This CDR3 is CASSYPGTSGEPSTDTQYF. The DNA of the CDR3 is TGTGCCAGCAGTTACCCCGGGACTAGCGGGGAACCTAGCACAGATACGCAGTATTTT.

This clonotype was found a few times. V gene TRBV6-1 combines with J gene TRBJ2-1, with 13 bases fitting TRBD2. Germline V gene sequence: CDR1 MNHNS, CDR2 SASEGT. Trimming took 7 bases from V and 0 from J; bases not matched to a gene: 12. CDR3 length: 19 residues. Written as DNA, the CDR3 is TGTGCCAGCAATCGAAGAAAACTAGCGGGAGGGAGCTCCTACAATGAGCAGTTCTTC. Its protein product is CASNRRKLAGGSSYNEQFF.

By sample share, this clonotype is medium-sized. The chain carries TRBV3-1 and TRBJ2-2, with D maybe TRBD1 (5 bases). This CDR3 comprises 12 residues. The germline V gene has CDR1 LGHDT and CDR2 YNNKEL (reference sequence). Trimming removed 8 bases from V and 7 bases from J, with 11 bases in between. CDR3 in DNA: TGTGCCAGCGCGAACCAGGGCGGGGAGCTGTTTTTT. It specifies CASANQGGELFF.

The rearrangement links TRBV10-1 to TRBJ2-5, with a possible D match to TRBD2 (6 bases). This CDR3 spans 15 amino acids. V lost 11 bases to trimming and J lost 4 bases, with 23 bases between them. Germline V gene data show CDR1 as WNHNN and CDR2 as SYGVQD (reference sequence). CDR3 loop: CAGGLGGPSTETQYF. The CDR3 coding sequence is TGCGCCGGGGGACTGGGGGGACCATCCACAGAGACCCAGTACTTC.

The table lists this clonotype with a few counts. In DNA, the CDR3 is TGTGCCAGCAGTGAGATATACTTTGGGGACAGCTACACTGAAGCTTTCTTT. It is translated as CASSEIYFGDSYTEAFF. The chain links TRBV25-1 to TRBJ1-1; 7 bases agree with TRBD1. CDR1 MGHDK and CDR2 SYGVNS come from the germline V gene. The CDR3 covers 17 residues. J was trimmed by 3 bases and V by 3 bases; bases with no gene match: 13.

V gene TRBV24-1 combines with J gene TRBJ2-1; the match to TRBD2 covers 14 bases. Germline V gene lookup returns CDR1 KGHDR and CDR2 SFDVKD. The CDR3 covers 16 residues. Trimming removed 2 bases from V and 8 bases from J; junction bases left unmatched: 4. CDR3 coding DNA: TGTGCCACCAGTGATTCAGGGACTAGCGGGAGAGATGAGCAGTTCTTC. This sequence encodes CATSDSGTSGRDEQFF.

A remark on this clonotype: One end of the junction varies from germline; a read error may be responsible. The chain carries TRBV25-1 and TRBJ2-3; 7 bases map to TRBD2. The CDR3 has 18 amino acids. The germline gives CDR1 MGHDK, CDR2 SYGVNS. The CDR3 sequence is CASSESRGLEDPTDTQYF. CDR3 coding DNA: TGTGCCAGCAGTGAATCCCGAGGACTAGAGGATCCCACAGATACGCAGTACTTT.

A note on this clonotype: Sequence at one end of the junction differs from germline and may be a read error. The genes are TRBV6-1 and TRBJ2-2; no clear D gene. The CDR3 loop spans 14 amino acids. Germline V gene data show CDR1 as MNHNS and CDR2 as SASEGT. CDR3: CASILTRRTDEQFF. The DNA for the CDR3 is TGTGCCAGCATCTTGACGCGTCGCACCGATGAGCAGTTTTTC.

With regard to this clonotype: The junction shows a germline mismatch at one end, possibly a read error. The genes are TRBV24-1 and TRBJ2-4, with D uncertain. CDR1 KGHDR and CDR2 SFDVKD come from the germline V gene. The CDR3 consists of 19 residues. CDR3 sequence reads: CATSDPRWSGVWAKNTQYF. The DNA for the CDR3 is TGTGCCACCAGTGACCCCCGTTGGTCGGGCGTGTGGGCCAAAAACACTCAGTACTTC.

This clonotype was counted only a few times. The rearrangement joins TRBV10-2 to TRBJ2-2; no reliable D call. The CDR3 runs 12 residues. Germline V CDR1 and CDR2: WSHSY, SAAADI. Trimming pared 7 bases from V and 4 bases from J, leaving 7 bases between. CDR3 protein: CASTHSTGELFF. CDR3 in DNA: TGCGCCAGCACCCACTCCACCGGGGAGCTGTTTTTT.

The V gene is TRBV6-1, the J gene TRBJ2-4; D is uncertain. Trimming shortened V by 6 bases and J by 13 bases, and 22 bases separated the two germline ends. CDR1 is MNHNS and CDR2 is SASEGT in the germline V gene. This CDR3 is 14 amino acids long. The CDR3 loop reads CASRGQAAPDTQYF. CDR3 nucleotides: TGTGCCAGCAGGGGTCAGGCCGCCCCAGATACGCAGTACTTC.

A few counts support this clonotype. The rearrangement links TRBV6-1 to TRBJ2-7; tentatively, D is TRBD1 or TRBD2 (5 bases each). The CDR3 runs to 15 residues. The V and J ends lost 3 bases and 1 base respectively, with 13 bases between them. The germline CDR1 and CDR2 sequences are MNHNS and SASEGT. CDR3 coding DNA: TGTGCCAGCAGTGAGGCTGGGACCGCATCCTACGAGCAGTACTTC. Residues: CASSEAGTASYEQYF.

The chain is built from TRBV6-1 and TRBJ2-1; TRBD1 agrees at 10 bases. Germline V gene data show CDR1 as MNHNS and CDR2 as SASEGT. The CDR3 runs to 15 residues. The V and J ends lost 6 bases and 4 bases, in that order; junction bases with no gene match: 6. The CDR3 spells CASSSGTGVYNEQFF. The CDR3 DNA reads as TGTGCCAGCAGCTCCGGGACAGGGGTGTACAATGAGCAGTTCTTC.

Within the sample, this clonotype is large. This chain connects TRBV10-3 to TRBJ2-1; 10 bases map to TRBD1. The CDR3 has 13 residues. J gave up 5 bases and V 10 bases, and 5 bases lay outside the gene matches. CDR1 is ENHRY, CDR2 SYGVKD, per germline. CDR3 loop: CATAGQGNNEQFF. The CDR3 bases are TGTGCCACCGCGGGACAGGGGAACAATGAGCAGTTCTTC.

V is TRBV7-6 and J is TRBJ1-2; 7 bases are shared with TRBD1. CDR1 and CDR2 (germline): SGHVS, FNYEAQ. CDR3 length: 13 residues. V gave up 1 base and J gave up 4 bases; unmatched junction bases: 0. DNA for the CDR3: TGTGCCAGCAGCTTAGACAGGGGCTATGGCTACACCTTC. It codes for CASSLDRGYGYTF.

In its sample, this clonotype was seen a few times. The V call is TRBV7-2, the J call TRBJ1-6; D remains unclear. Germline V gene sequence: CDR1 SGHTA, CDR2 FQGNSA. Trimming took 3 bases from V and 7 from J, leaving 13 bases between them. The CDR3 totals 15 residues. CDR3 region: CASSFFNGPNSPLHF. CDR3 sequence (DNA): TGTGCCAGCAGCTTCTTCAACGGACCAAATTCACCCCTCCACTTT.

Sample share makes this clonotype medium-sized. This chain connects TRBV7-2 to TRBJ2-2; 12 positions agree with TRBD2. In germline, CDR1 is SGHTA, CDR2 FQGNSA. The CDR3 sequence is 16 residues long. Losses at the gene ends were 4 bases for V and 7 bases for J; bases not matched to a gene: 7. This CDR3 is CASSWTSGIRGGELFF. The CDR3 DNA reads TGTGCCAGCAGCTGGACTAGCGGGATTAGAGGCGGGGAGCTGTTTTTT.

In this sample, this clonotype is medium-sized (0.01 to 0.1%). The chain carries TRBV10-3 and TRBJ1-6, with 7 bases aligning to TRBD1. J gave up 7 bases and V 5 bases, and 5 bases lay outside the gene matches. CDR1 ENHRY and CDR2 SYGVKD come from the germline V gene. The CDR3 loop spans 14 amino acids. CDR3: CAISRQGDNSPLHF. DNA for the CDR3: TGTGCCATCAGTAGACAGGGTGACAATTCACCCCTCCACTTT.

V is TRBV6-1 and J is TRBJ2-1; D uncertain. V shed 2 bases and J shed 3 bases, with 11 bases lying between them. The CDR3 sequence is 15 residues long. The germline gives CDR1 MNHNS, CDR2 SASEGT. The CDR3 coding sequence is TGTGCCAGCAGTGAATATGAAAGGCGCTACAATGAGCAGTTCTTC. Amino acids: CASSEYERRYNEQFF.

This clonotype is deemed medium-sized. The chain combines TRBV3-1 with TRBJ2-5, with D uncertain. The V and J ends lost 7 bases and 4 bases respectively, with 10 bases between them. This CDR3 is 12 amino acids long. In germline, CDR1 is LGHDT, CDR2 YNNKEL (reference sequence). CDR3 bases: TGTGCCAGCACTCTTGACCCAGAGACCCAGTACTTC. Translation gives CASTLDPETQYF.

V is TRBV11-3 and J is TRBJ2-1, with 9 bases that match TRBD1. The DNA end favors TRBJ2-7, so the J call may be wrong. Germline CDR1 reads SGHNT; CDR2 reads YENEEA. This CDR3 region has 14 residues. The CDR3 loop reads CASSLRQGVYEQYF. DNA of the CDR3: TGTGCCAGCAGCCTCCGACAGGGGGTTTACGAGCAGTACTTC.

This clonotype has just a few counts. This sequence joins TRBV7-6 and TRBJ2-1; no definite D call. The CDR3 totals 15 residues. V was trimmed by 4 bases and J by 4 bases, leaving 14 bases between them. Germline loops: CDR1 SGHVS, CDR2 FNYEAQ. CDR3 protein: CASSSPGVGYNEQFF. CDR3 nucleotides: TGTGCCAGCAGCTCACCTGGGGTAGGGTACAATGAGCAGTTCTTC. The entire variable domain, with the rest obtained from reference TRBV7-6 and TRBJ2-1, is as follows: GAGVSQSPRYKVTKRGQDVALRCDPISGHVSLYWYRQALGQGPEFLTYFNYEAQQDKSGLPNDRFSAERPEGSISTLTIQRTEQRDSAMYRCASSSPGVGYNEQFFGPGTRLTVL.

The V and J genes are TRBV6-5 and TRBJ2-4, with D possibly TRBD1 on 6 matching bases. Germline V gene data show CDR1 as MNHEY and CDR2 as SVGAGI. The CDR3 sequence is 15 residues long. The V end was cut by 4 bases, the J end by 6 bases, with 16 bases between. The CDR3 bases are TGTGCCAGCAGTTCAGGACCTTTACAGGGAAACATTCAGTACTTC. Translated, it gives CASSSGPLQGNIQYF.